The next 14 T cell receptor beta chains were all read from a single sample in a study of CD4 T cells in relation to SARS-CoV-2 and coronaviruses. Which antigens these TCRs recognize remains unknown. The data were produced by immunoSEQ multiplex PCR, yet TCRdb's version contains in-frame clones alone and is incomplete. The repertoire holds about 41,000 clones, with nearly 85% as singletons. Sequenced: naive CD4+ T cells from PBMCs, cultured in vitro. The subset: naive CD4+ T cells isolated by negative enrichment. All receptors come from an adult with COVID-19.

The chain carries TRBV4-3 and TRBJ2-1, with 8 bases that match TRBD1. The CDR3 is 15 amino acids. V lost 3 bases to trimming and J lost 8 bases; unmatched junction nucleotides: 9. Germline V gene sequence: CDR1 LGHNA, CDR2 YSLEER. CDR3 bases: TGCGCCAGCAGCCATGGGGGCCAGGGGGCCGATGAGCAGTTCTTC. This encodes CASSHGGQGADEQFF.

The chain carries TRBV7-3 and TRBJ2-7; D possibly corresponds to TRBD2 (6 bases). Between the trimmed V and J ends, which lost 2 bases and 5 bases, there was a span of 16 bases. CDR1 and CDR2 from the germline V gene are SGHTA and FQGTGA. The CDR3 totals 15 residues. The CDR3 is CASSLFASVVDEQYF. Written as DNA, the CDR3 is TGTGCCAGCAGCTTATTCGCTAGCGTGGTCGACGAGCAGTACTTC. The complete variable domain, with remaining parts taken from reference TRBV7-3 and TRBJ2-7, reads GAGVSQTPSNKVTEKGKYVELRCDPISGHTALYWYRQSLGQGPEFLIYFQGTGAADDSGLPNDRFFAVRPEGSVSTLKIQRTERGDSAVYLCASSLFASVVDEQYFGPGTRLTVT.

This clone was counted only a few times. Written as DNA, the CDR3 is TGTGCCTGGAGCCAAGGACTTCCCGTCCATGAGCAGTTCTTC. Translation: CAWSQGLPVHEQFF. The V gene is TRBV30, the J gene TRBJ2-1; D perhaps matches TRBD2 (5 bases). V lost 3 bases and J lost 8, with 17 bases in between. This CDR3 is 14 amino acids long. CDR1 is GTSNPN, CDR2 SVGIG, per germline (reference sequence).

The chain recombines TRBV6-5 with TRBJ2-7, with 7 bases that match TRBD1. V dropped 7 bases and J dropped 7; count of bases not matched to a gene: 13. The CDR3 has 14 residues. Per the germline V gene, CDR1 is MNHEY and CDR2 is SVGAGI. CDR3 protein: CASTWGQLSEEQYF. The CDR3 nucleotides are TGTGCCAGCACTTGGGGACAGCTCTCCGAGGAGCAGTACTTC.

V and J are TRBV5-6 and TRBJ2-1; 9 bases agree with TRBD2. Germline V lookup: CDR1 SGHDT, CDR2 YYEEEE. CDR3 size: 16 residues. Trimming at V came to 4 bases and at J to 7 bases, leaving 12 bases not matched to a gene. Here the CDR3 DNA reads TGTGCCAGCAGCGATGTTACGGGACTAGCTAAAAATGAGCAGTTCTTC. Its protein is CASSDVTGLAKNEQFF.

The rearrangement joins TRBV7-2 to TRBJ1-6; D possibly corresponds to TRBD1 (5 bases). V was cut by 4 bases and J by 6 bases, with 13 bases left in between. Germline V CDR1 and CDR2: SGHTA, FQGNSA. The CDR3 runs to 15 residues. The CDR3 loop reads CASSSTMGLNSPLHF. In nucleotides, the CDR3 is TGTGCCAGCAGCTCGACCATGGGGCTTAATTCACCCCTCCACTTT.

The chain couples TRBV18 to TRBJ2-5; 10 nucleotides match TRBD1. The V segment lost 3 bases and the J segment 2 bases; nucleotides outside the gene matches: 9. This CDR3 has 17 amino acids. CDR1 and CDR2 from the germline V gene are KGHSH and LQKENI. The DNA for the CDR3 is TGTGCCAGCTCACCCGACAGGGGGCTTGGGCAGCAAGAGACCCAGTACTTC. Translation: CASSPDRGLGQQETQYF.

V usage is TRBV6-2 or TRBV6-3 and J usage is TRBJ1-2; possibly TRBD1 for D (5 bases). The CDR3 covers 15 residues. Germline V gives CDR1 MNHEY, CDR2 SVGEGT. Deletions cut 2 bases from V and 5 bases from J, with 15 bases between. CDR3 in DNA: TGTGCCAGCAGTTACACACGACAGTACCATTATGGCTACACCTTC. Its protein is CASSYTRQYHYGYTF.

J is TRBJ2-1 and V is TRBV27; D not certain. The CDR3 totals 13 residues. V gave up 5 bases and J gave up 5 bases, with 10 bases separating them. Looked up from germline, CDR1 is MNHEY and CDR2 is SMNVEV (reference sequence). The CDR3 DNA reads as TGTGCCAGCAGTAGACTCCCGAACAATGAGCAGTTCTTC. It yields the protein CASSRLPNNEQFF.

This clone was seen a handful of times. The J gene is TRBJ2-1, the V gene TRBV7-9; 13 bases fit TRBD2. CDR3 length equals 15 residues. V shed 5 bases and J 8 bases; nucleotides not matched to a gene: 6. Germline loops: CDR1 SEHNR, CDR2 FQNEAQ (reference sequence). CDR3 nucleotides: TGTGCCAGCAGCATACTAGCGGGAGGGCCAGATGAGCAGTTCTTC. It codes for CASSILAGGPDEQFF.

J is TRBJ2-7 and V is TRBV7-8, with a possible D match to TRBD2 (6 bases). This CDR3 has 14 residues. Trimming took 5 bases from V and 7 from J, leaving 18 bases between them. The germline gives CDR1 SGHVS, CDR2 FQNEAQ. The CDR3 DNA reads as TGTGCCAGCAGCCCCGGGACTCCCGTGAGGGAGCAGTACTTC. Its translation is CASSPGTPVREQYF.

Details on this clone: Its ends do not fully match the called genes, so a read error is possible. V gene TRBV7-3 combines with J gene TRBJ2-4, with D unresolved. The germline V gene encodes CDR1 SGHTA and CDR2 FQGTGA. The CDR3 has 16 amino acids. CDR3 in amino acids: CASRYPPWKTKSIQYF. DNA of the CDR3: TGTGCCAGCAGATACCCTCCCTGGAAGACGAAAAGCATTCAGTACTTC.

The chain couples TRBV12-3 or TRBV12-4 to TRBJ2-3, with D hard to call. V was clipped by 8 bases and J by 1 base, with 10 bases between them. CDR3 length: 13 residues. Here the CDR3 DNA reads TGTGCCAGCGTAATTGTTGGCACAGATACGCAGTATTTT. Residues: CASVIVGTDTQYF.

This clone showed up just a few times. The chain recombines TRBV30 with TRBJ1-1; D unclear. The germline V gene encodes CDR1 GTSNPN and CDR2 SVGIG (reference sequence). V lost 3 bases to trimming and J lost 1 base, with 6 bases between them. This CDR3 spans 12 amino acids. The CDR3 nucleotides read TGTGCCTGGAGGCATCCGAACACTGAAGCTTTCTTT. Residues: CAWRHPNTEAFF. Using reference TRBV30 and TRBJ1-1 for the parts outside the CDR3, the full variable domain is SQTIHQWPATLVQPVGSPLSLECTVEGTSNPNLYWYRQAAGRGLQLLFYSVGIGQISSEVPQNLSASRPQDRQFILSSKKLLLSDSGFYLCAWRHPNTEAFFGQGTRLTVV.